This record covers a single TCR beta chain. Its antigen is still unknown. This specimen belongs to a study of T cell responses to AZD1222 COVID-19 vaccine. Unmatched junction bases numbered 2, after V lost 4 bases and J lost 10 bases. The germline gives CDR1 MGHRA, CDR2 YSYEKL. The CDR3 is 13 amino acids. The data were produced by immunoSEQ multiplex PCR, yet TCRdb's version contains in-frame clones alone and is incomplete. The sample shows approximately 89,000 clones, 85% to 95% of them seen only once. General study findings and limits: CD4 TCRs covered the whole spike, strongest at regions 160-218 and 743-854. Only five or six AZD1222 recipients tested seropositive at baseline. Clonal diversity may have been underestimated, and the donors were mostly white British, with more females than males. The study found Spike-specific TCR breadth and depth rose after two AZD1222 doses.

The material sequenced was peripheral blood, taken on day 0 of MenACWY control vaccination. The rearrangement links TRBV4-1 to TRBJ2-1; 12 bases fit TRBD2. The sequence came from an adult in good health. The CDR3 coding sequence is TGCGCCAGCAGCCCGGGACTAGCGGGCGAGCAGTTCTTC. It encodes CASSPGLAGEQFF.